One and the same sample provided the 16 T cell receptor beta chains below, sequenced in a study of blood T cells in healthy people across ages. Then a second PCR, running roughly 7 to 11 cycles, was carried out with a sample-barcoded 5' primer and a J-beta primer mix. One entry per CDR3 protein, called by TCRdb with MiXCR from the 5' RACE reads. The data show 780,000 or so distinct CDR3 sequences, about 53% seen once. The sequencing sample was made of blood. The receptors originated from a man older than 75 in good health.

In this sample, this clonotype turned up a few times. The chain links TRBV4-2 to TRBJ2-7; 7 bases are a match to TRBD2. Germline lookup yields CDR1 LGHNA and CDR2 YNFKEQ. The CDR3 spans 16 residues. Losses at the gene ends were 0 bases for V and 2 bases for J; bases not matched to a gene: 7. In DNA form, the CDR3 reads TGTGCCAGCAGCCAAGAGGGCGCGGGAGTCCCCTACGAGCAGTACTTC. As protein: CASSQEGAGVPYEQYF.

The CDR3 here is CASSPQQGYPYEQYF. The CDR3 bases are TGTGCCAGCAGCCCGCAACAGGGGTACCCCTACGAGCAGTACTTC. The chain has TRBV7-9 and TRBJ2-4; 7 nucleotides line up with TRBD1. The end of the DNA aligns better with TRBJ2-7, so the J call may be wrong. Germline-derived CDR1 and CDR2 are SEHNR and FQNEAQ (reference sequence). This CDR3 has 15 residues.

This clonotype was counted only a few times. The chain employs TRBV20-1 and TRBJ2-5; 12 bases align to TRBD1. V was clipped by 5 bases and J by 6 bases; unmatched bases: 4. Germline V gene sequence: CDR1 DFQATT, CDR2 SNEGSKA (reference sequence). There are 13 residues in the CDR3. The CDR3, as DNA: TGCAGTGCTGGGACAGGGGGCAAGAAGACCCAGTACTTC. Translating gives CSAGTGGKKTQYF.

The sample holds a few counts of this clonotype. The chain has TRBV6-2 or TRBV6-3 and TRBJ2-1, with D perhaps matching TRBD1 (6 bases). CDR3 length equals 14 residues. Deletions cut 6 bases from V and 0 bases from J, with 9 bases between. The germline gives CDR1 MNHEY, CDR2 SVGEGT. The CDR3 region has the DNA TGTGCCAGCAGGCAAGGGGGCTCCTACAATGAGCAGTTCTTC. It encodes CASRQGGSYNEQFF.

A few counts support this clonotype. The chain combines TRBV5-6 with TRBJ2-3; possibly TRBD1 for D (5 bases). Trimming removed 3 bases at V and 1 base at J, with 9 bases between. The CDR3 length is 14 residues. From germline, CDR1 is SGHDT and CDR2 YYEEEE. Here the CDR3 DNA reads TGTGCCAGCAGCTACGCAGGGCGCACAGATACGCAGTATTTT. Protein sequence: CASSYAGRTDTQYF. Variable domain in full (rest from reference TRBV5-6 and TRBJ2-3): DAGVTQSPTHLIKTRGQQVTLRCSPKSGHDTVSWYQQALGQGPQFIFQYYEEEERQRGNFPDRFSGHQFPNYSSELNVNALLLGDSALYLCASSYAGRTDTQYFGPGTRLTVL.

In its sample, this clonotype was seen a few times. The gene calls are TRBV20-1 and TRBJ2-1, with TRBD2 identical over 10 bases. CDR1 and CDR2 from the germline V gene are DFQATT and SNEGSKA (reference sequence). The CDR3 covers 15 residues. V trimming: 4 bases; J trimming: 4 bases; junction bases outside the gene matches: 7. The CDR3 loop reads CSAIVTSGIYNEQFF. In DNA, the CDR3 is TGCAGTGCTATCGTAACTAGCGGGATTTACAATGAGCAGTTCTTC.

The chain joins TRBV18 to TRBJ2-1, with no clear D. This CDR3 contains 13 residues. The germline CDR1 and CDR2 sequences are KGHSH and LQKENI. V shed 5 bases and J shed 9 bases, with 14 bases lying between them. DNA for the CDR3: TGTGCCAGCTCAAAACTCCTGATTGGTGAGCAGTTCTTC. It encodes CASSKLLIGEQFF.

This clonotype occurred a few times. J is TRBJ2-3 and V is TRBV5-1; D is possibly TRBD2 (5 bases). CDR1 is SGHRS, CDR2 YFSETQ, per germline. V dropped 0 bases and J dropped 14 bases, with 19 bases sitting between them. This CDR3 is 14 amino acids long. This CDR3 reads CASSLDPVGGYAYF. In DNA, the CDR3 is TGCGCCAGCAGCTTGGATCCAGTGGGCGGGTACGCGTATTTT. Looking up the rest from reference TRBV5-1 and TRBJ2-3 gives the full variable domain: KAGVTQTPRYLIKTRGQQVTLSCSPISGHRSVSWYQQTPGQGLQFLFEYFSETQRNKGNFPGRFSGRQFSNSRSEMNVSTLELGDSALYLCASSLDPVGGYAYFGPGTRLTVL.

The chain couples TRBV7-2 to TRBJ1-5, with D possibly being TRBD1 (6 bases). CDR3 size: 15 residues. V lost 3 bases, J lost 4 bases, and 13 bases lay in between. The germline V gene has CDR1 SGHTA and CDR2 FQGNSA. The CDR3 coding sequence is TGTGCCAGCAGCTTTACAGGGTTAGGGAATCAGCCCCAGCATTTT. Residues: CASSFTGLGNQPQHF.

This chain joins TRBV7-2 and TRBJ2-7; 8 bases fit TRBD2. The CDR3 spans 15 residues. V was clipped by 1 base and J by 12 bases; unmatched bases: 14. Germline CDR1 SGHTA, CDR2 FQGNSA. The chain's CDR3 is CASSLGTSSQDALYF. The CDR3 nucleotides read TGTGCCAGCAGCTTAGGGACTAGCAGCCAAGACGCCCTGTACTTC.

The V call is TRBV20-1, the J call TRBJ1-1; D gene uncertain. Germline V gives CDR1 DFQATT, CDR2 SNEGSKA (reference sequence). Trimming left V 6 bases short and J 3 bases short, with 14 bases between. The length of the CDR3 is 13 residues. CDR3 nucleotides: TGCAGTGCGTTAGACGACACCGACACTGAAGCTTTCTTT. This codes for CSALDDTDTEAFF.

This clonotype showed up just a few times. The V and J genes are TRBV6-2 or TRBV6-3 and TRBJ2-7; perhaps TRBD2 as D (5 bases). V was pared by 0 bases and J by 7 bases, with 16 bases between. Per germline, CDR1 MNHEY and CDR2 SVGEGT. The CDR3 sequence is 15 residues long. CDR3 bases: TGTGCCAGCAGTTACTCGAGCGGATCGTCGGGTGAGCAGTACTTC. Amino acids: CASSYSSGSSGEQYF.

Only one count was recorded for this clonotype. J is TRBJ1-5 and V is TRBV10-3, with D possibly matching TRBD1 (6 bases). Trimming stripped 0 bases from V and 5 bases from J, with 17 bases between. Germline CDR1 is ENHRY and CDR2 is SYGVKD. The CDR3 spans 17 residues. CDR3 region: CAISESVGGATYQPQHF. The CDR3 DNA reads TGTGCCATCAGTGAGTCGGTGGGGGGGGCGACTTATCAGCCCCAGCATTTT.

The CDR3, as DNA: TGTGCCAGCAGCCCAGCAACTAGCGGGAGCCTCCATGAGCAGTTCTTC. Translating gives CASSPATSGSLHEQFF. The chain joins TRBV3-1 to TRBJ2-1; 11 nucleotides align to TRBD2. CDR3 length equals 16 residues. From germline, CDR1 is LGHDT and CDR2 YNNKEL (reference sequence). The ends lost 4 bases at V and 8 bases at J; junction bases unmatched: 10.

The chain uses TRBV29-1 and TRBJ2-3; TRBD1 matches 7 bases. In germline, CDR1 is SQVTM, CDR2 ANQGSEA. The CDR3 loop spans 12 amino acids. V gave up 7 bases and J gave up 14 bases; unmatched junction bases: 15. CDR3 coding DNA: TGCAGCGCAAGGACAGGCGACAGAGACGCGTATTTT. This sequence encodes CSARTGDRDAYF.

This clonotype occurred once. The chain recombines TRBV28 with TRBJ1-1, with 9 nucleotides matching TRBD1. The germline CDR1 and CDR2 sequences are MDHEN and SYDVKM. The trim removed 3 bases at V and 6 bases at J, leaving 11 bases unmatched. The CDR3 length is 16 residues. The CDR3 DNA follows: TGTGCCAGCAGTTTCTGGGACAGGGATGTAACGCCTGAAGCTTTCTTT. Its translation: CASSFWDRDVTPEAFF.